The text below deals with one T cell receptor (beta chain). Antigen specificity is unknown. The table came from immunoSEQ multiplex PCR; TCRdb's copy has only in-frame clones and leaves some out. There are more than 80,000 clones in the sample; 70% to 90% occur only once, and approximately 5.5% lies in the top ten. The record originates from a study of T cell responses to AZD1222 COVID-19 vaccine. V lost 4 bases to trimming and J lost 0 bases, with 17 bases between them. This CDR3 comprises 17 residues. Germline V gives CDR1 SGHRS, CDR2 YFSETQ. Study-level results: Spike-specific TCR repertoires showed rising breadth and depth after two AZD1222 doses. The donors showed a predominance of white British ancestry and of females, with possible underestimation of clonal diversity.

The source material was peripheral blood, sampled on day 0 of AZD1222 vaccination. The chain carries TRBV5-1 and TRBJ2-1; a possible D gene is TRBD2 (5 bases). The receptor's source is an adult in good health. The chain's CDR3 is CASSTGGPMSSYNEQFF. The DNA for the CDR3 is TGCGCCAGCAGCACCGGAGGCCCAATGAGCTCCTACAATGAGCAGTTCTTC.